This entry lists 25 T cell receptor beta chains sequenced from one sample in a study of blood T cell repertoires in COVID-19. Libraries were prepared by immunoSEQ multiplex PCR; TCRdb keeps only in-frame clonotypes and omits some of them. The repertoire has some 130,000 clones, 88% of them found once; the top ten carry about a tenth. The source material was peripheral blood. The receptor source for this set is a man in his fifties with acute or convalescent COVID-19.

This chain uses TRBV6-1 with TRBJ1-2; D remains ambiguous. This CDR3 has 17 residues. Germline V gives CDR1 MNHNS, CDR2 SASEGT. V gave up 3 bases and J gave up 4 bases, with 21 bases separating them. The CDR3 DNA reads TGTGCCAGCAGTGAGTCCTTAGTGGGCCTATCCCTCTATGGCTACACCTTC. Translating it yields CASSESLVGLSLYGYTF.

As regards this clone: The junction departs from germline at one end; a sequencing error may be responsible. The chain combines TRBV6-5 with TRBJ1-1, with TRBD1 as a possible D gene (6 bases). The CDR3 consists of 12 residues. The germline CDR1 and CDR2 sequences are MNHEY and SVGAGI. CDR3 residues: CASRYWTDEAFF. CDR3 in DNA: TGTGCCAGCAGATACTGGACAGACGAAGCTTTCTTT.

The J gene is TRBJ1-1, the V gene TRBV14; unclear D gene. The CDR3 sequence is 13 residues long. Germline V gives CDR1 SGHDN, CDR2 FVKESK. V lost 4 bases to trimming and J lost 1 base, with 7 bases between them. The CDR3 nucleotides read TGTGCCAGCAGCCGAACAGCGAACACTGAAGCTTTCTTT. Protein: CASSRTANTEAFF.

The rearrangement joins TRBV28 to TRBJ1-3; no reliable D call. The V end was cut by 3 bases, the J end by 0 bases, with 12 bases between. The CDR3 is made up of 16 amino acids. Germline CDR1 and CDR2: MDHEN and SYDVKM. The CDR3 sequence is CASSFLRGSSGNTIYF. The CDR3 bases are TGTGCCAGCAGTTTCCTTCGGGGATCCTCTGGAAACACCATATATTTT.

The rearrangement uses TRBV5-1 and TRBJ2-3, with D possibly matching TRBD1 (6 bases). CDR1 is SGHRS and CDR2 is YFSETQ in the germline V gene. Trimming pared 5 bases from V and 2 bases from J, leaving 18 bases between. This CDR3 region has 16 residues. The CDR3 is CASSRGVGAYTDTQYF. In DNA, the CDR3 is TGCGCCAGCAGTAGAGGAGTGGGGGCGTACACAGATACGCAGTATTTT.

The chain combines TRBV6-1 with TRBJ2-5; unclear D gene. Per the germline V gene, CDR1 is MNHNS and CDR2 is SASEGT. This CDR3 comprises 12 residues. V was shortened by 7 bases and J by 4 bases, with 10 bases between the two germline ends. CDR3 nucleotide sequence: TGTGCCAGCAACGACTTGTCAGAGACCCAGTACTTC. As protein: CASNDLSETQYF.

The genes are TRBV5-1 and TRBJ1-1; D is possibly TRBD1 (5 bases). V lost 0 bases, J lost 9 bases, and 12 bases lay in between. The CDR3 totals 13 residues. Germline assignment: CDR1 SGHRS and CDR2 YFSETQ. Written as DNA, the CDR3 is TGCGCCAGCAGCTTGGAGAAGGGGAATAAAGCTTTCTTT. Residues: CASSLEKGNKAFF.

The chain combines TRBV11-2 with TRBJ2-2, with TRBD2 matching 11 bases. V was pared by 5 bases and J by 8 bases, with 7 bases of the junction left unmatched. The CDR3 loop spans 15 amino acids. Per the germline V gene, CDR1 is SGHAT and CDR2 is FQNNGV. CDR3 region: CASSVVAGGRGELFF. CDR3 in DNA: TGTGCCAGCAGCGTCGTAGCGGGAGGGCGAGGGGAGCTGTTTTTT. Full variable domain (rest looked up from reference TRBV11-2 and TRBJ2-2): EAGVAQSPRYKIIEKRQSVAFWCNPISGHATLYWYQQILGQGPKLLIQFQNNGVVDDSQLPKDRFSAERLKGVDSTLKIQPAKLEDSAVYLCASSVVAGGRGELFFGEGSRLTVL.

This clone was counted once. The gene calls are TRBV6-5 and TRBJ1-2; D is unresolved. The CDR3 contains 13 residues. From germline, CDR1 is MNHEY and CDR2 SVGAGI. The ends were cut back, 11 bases at V and 4 bases at J, with 17 bases in the middle. CDR3 sequence (DNA): TGTGCCTCCCGGCGGGCCGGCATCTATGGCTACACCTTC. Translated: CASRRAGIYGYTF.

The V gene is TRBV5-1, the J gene TRBJ2-1; 11 nucleotides match TRBD2. Looked up from germline, CDR1 is SGHRS and CDR2 is YFSETQ. The CDR3 covers 16 residues. The junction had 2 bases not matched to a gene; V was cut back by 3 bases and J by 0 bases. CDR3 DNA: TGCGCCAGCAGCTATAGCGGGAGGGCCTCCTACAATGAGCAGTTCTTC. Protein product: CASSYSGRASYNEQFF. The complete variable domain, with remaining parts taken from reference TRBV5-1 and TRBJ2-1, reads KAGVTQTPRYLIKTRGQQVTLSCSPISGHRSVSWYQQTPGQGLQFLFEYFSETQRNKGNFPGRFSGRQFSNSRSEMNVSTLELGDSALYLCASSYSGRASYNEQFFGPGTRLTVL.

This CDR3 reads CASSLLGQGRSNQPQHF. For the CDR3, the DNA is TGTGCCAGCAGTTTACTGGGACAGGGGAGAAGCAATCAGCCCCAGCATTTT. The rearrangement links TRBV28 to TRBJ1-5; 10 bases are shared with TRBD1. The length of the CDR3 is 17 residues. Germline V CDR1 and CDR2: MDHEN, SYDVKM. V was pared by 2 bases and J by 1 base, with 5 bases of the junction left unmatched.

The J gene is TRBJ1-1, the V gene TRBV7-2, with 7 bases matching TRBD1. CDR3 size: 13 residues. V shed 6 bases, J shed 3 bases, and the junction held 4 bases outside the gene matches. Germline lookup yields CDR1 SGHTA and CDR2 FQGNSA. The CDR3 loop reads CASSRDSHTEAFF. In DNA form, the CDR3 reads TGTGCCAGCAGTCGGGACAGCCACACTGAAGCTTTCTTT.

This chain connects TRBV9 to TRBJ1-2; D not resolved. This CDR3 spans 13 amino acids. Trimming cost V 2 bases and J 7 bases, with 12 bases left between them. CDR1 and CDR2 from the germline V gene are SGDLS and YYNGEE. The CDR3 here is CASSVSSGTGYTF. In DNA form, the CDR3 reads TGTGCCAGCAGCGTGAGTTCAGGTACTGGCTACACCTTC.

The V and J genes are TRBV5-1 and TRBJ1-6; TRBD1 matches 7 bases. Germline V gene lookup returns CDR1 SGHRS and CDR2 YFSETQ. The junction had 3 bases not matched to a gene; V was cut back by 1 base and J by 8 bases. CDR3 length: 14 residues. The DNA for the CDR3 is TGCGCCAGCAGCTTGACAGGGGAAGATTCACCCCTCCACTTT. Residues: CASSLTGEDSPLHF.

CDR3 in DNA: TGTGCCAGCAGCGACTGGGACAGGATGAACACTGAAGCTTTCTTT. Translation gives CASSDWDRMNTEAFF. This sequence joins TRBV5-6 and TRBJ1-1, with 8 positions matching TRBD1. V lost 4 bases, J lost 0 bases, and 5 bases stayed unmatched. Germline V gene sequence: CDR1 SGHDT, CDR2 YYEEEE. The length of the CDR3 is 15 residues.

The J gene is TRBJ2-3, the V gene TRBV3-1 (or the pseudogene TRBV3-2); TRBD1 matches at 8 bases. CDR1 is LGHDT, CDR2 YNNKEL, per germline (reference sequence). The CDR3 consists of 16 residues. V lost 2 bases, J lost 2 bases, and 6 bases stayed unmatched. The CDR3 DNA sequence: TGTGCCAGCAGCCAACCGGGACAGGTATTCACAGATACGCAGTATTTT. Translation gives CASSQPGQVFTDTQYF.

This sequence joins TRBV11-1 and TRBJ2-6; no clear D gene. The CDR3 has 13 residues. CDR1 and CDR2 (germline): SGHAT, FQDESV (reference sequence). Trimming pared 5 bases from V and 0 bases from J, leaving 2 bases between. The CDR3 coding sequence is TGTGCCAGCAGCCGCTCTGGGGCCAACGTCCTGACTTTC. This translates into CASSRSGANVLTF. Drawing the rest from reference TRBV11-1 and TRBJ2-6, the complete variable domain is EAEVAQSPRYKITEKSQAVAFWCDPISGHATLYWYRQILGQGPELLVQFQDESVVDDSQLPKDRFSAERLKGVDSTLKIQPAELGDSAMYLCASSRSGANVLTFGAGSRLTVL.

Regarding this clone: Distinct nucleotide sequences in the sample also encode this CDR3. This chain uses TRBV7-9 with TRBJ1-1; a weak D match, TRBD1 (5 bases). The germline CDR1 and CDR2 sequences are SEHNR and FQNEAQ (reference sequence). Between the trimmed V and J ends, which lost 2 bases and 1 base, there was a span of 5 bases. This CDR3 is built from 13 residues. Here the CDR3 DNA reads TGTGCCAGCAGCTTAACAGGGAACACTGAAGCTTTCTTT. Translating it yields CASSLTGNTEAFF.

The rearrangement uses TRBV4-1 and TRBJ1-1; possible D gene TRBD1, 5 bases. CDR1 and CDR2 (germline): MGHRA, YSYEKL. The V end was cut by 4 bases, the J end by 0 bases, with 15 bases between. The CDR3 length is 16 residues. The CDR3 loop reads CASSPPWGVVNTEAFF. Written as DNA, the CDR3 is TGCGCCAGCAGCCCCCCGTGGGGGGTAGTGAACACTGAAGCTTTCTTT.

This clone was recorded once. The chain carries TRBV2 and TRBJ2-2, with 8 positions matching TRBD1. The CDR3 loop spans 13 amino acids. The V gene's germline CDR1 is SNHLY and CDR2 FYNNEI. The V and J ends lost 6 bases and 7 bases, in that order; junction bases with no gene match: 4. CDR3: CASRDREIGELFF. Written as DNA, the CDR3 is TGTGCCAGCAGGGACAGGGAAATCGGGGAGCTGTTTTTT.

The V and J genes are TRBV10-3 and TRBJ1-5; D uncertain. Trimming stripped 6 bases from V and 3 bases from J, with 12 bases between. This CDR3 has 14 amino acids. Germline CDR1 and CDR2: ENHRY and SYGVKD. The CDR3: CAIREGSYNQPQHF. The CDR3 DNA is TGTGCCATCAGGGAGGGCTCTTACAATCAGCCCCAGCATTTT.

The chain combines TRBV7-9 with TRBJ1-4; D perhaps matches TRBD1 (6 bases). From germline, CDR1 is SEHNR and CDR2 FQNEAQ (reference sequence). The CDR3 totals 12 residues. Trimming left V 8 bases short and J 5 bases short, with 9 bases between. The CDR3 sequence: CASGQPNEKLFF. CDR3 coding DNA: TGTGCCAGCGGACAGCCGAATGAAAAACTGTTTTTT.

This chain connects TRBV5-1 to TRBJ2-5; 10 positions match TRBD2. Germline lookup yields CDR1 SGHRS and CDR2 YFSETQ. CDR3 length equals 15 residues. V shed 2 bases and J 5 bases; nucleotides not matched to a gene: 6. CDR3 amino acids: CASSFRSGGSETQYF. CDR3 in DNA: TGCGCCAGCAGCTTCCGTAGCGGGGGGTCTGAGACCCAGTACTTC.

The chain couples TRBV5-1 to TRBJ2-7; 10 positions match TRBD1. This CDR3 spans 13 amino acids. The germline V gene has CDR1 SGHRS and CDR2 YFSETQ. V was clipped by 0 bases and J by 12 bases; unmatched bases: 6. As DNA, the CDR3 is TGCGCCAGCAGCTTGGGGGGACAGGGGCAGGCGTACTTC. Its protein is CASSLGGQGQAYF.

This rearrangement joins TRBV6-4 to TRBJ1-1; D not certain. This CDR3 is built from 14 residues. The germline V gene has CDR1 MRHNA and CDR2 SNTAGT. V lost 6 bases and J 4 bases, leaving 15 bases between the germline ends. DNA of the CDR3: TGTGCCAGCAGCCAGGAGGCGGGTGTCACTGAAGCTTTCTTT. As protein: CASSQEAGVTEAFF.